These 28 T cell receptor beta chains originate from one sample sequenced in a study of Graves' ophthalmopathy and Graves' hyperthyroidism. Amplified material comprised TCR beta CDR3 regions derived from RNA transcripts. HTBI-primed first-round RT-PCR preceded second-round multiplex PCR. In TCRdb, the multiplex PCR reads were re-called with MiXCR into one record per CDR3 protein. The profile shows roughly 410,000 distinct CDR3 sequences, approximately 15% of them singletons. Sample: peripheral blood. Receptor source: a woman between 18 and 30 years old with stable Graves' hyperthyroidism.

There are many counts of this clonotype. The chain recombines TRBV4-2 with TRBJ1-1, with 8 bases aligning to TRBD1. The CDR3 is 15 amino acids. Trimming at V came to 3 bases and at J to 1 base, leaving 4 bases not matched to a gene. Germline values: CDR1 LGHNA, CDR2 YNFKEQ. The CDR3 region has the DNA TGTGCCAGCAGCCACGCTGGGACAGGGAACACTGAAGCTTTCTTT. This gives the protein CASSHAGTGNTEAFF.

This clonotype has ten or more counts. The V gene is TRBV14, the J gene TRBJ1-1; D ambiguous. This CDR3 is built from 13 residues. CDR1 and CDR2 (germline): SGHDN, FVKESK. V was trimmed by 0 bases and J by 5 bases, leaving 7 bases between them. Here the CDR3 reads CASSQDVGTEAFF. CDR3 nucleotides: TGTGCCAGCAGCCAAGACGTGGGAACTGAAGCTTTCTTT.

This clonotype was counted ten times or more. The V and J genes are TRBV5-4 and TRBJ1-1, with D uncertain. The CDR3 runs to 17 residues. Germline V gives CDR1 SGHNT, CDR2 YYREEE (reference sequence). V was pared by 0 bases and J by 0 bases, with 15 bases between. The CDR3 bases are TGTGCCAGCAGCTTGGGAGTGTCGGGCTTCCTGAACACTGAAGCTTTCTTT. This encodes CASSLGVSGFLNTEAFF.

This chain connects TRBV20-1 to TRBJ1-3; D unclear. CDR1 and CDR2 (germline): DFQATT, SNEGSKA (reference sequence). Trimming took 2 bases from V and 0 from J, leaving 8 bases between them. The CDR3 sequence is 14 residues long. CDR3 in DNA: TGCAGTGCTAGATCACGGGACTCTGGAAACACCATATATTTT. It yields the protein CSARSRDSGNTIYF.

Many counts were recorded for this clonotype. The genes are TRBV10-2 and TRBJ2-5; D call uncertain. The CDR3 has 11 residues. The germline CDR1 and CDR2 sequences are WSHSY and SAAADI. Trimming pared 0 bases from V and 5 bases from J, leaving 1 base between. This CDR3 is CASSESETQYF. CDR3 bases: TGCGCCAGCAGTGAGTCGGAGACCCAGTACTTC.

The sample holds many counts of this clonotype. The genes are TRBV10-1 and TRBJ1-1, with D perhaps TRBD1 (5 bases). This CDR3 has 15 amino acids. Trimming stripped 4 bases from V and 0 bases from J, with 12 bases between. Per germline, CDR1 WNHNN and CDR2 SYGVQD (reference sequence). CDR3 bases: TGCGCCAGCAGTGGAAGGCAGGGTGTGAACACTGAAGCTTTCTTT. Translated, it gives CASSGRQGVNTEAFF.

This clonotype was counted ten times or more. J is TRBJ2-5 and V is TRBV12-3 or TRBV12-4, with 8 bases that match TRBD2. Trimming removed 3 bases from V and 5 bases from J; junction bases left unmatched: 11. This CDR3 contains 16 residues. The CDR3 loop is CASSFVQLASGETQYF. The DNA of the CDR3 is TGTGCCAGCAGTTTTGTACAACTAGCTAGCGGGGAGACCCAGTACTTC.

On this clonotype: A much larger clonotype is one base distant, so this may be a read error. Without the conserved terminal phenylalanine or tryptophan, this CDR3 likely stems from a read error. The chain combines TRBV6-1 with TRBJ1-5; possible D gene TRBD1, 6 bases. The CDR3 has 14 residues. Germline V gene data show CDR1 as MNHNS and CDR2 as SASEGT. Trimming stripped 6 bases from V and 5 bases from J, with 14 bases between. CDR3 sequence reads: CASRATGSHQPQHL. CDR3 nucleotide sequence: TGTGCCAGCAGAGCTACAGGGTCCCATCAGCCCCAGCATTTG.

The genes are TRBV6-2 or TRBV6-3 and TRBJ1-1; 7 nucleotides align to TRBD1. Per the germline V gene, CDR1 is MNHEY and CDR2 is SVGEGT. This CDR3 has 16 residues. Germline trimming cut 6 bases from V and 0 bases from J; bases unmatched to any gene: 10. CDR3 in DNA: TGTGCCAGCAGCCGGCGACAGGGAGAGTTGAACACTGAAGCTTTCTTT. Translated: CASSRRQGELNTEAFF.

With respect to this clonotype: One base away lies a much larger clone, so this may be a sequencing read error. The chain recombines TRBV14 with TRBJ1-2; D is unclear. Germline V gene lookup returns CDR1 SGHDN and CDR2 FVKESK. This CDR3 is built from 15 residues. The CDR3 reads CASIQDVVGHYGYTF. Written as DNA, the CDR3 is TGTGCCAGCATCCAAGATGTCGTCGGTCACTATGGCTACACCTTC.

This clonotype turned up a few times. The CDR3 loop reads CSASKMGQGGNYGYTF. CDR3 nucleotides: TGCAGTGCTAGCAAAATGGGACAGGGGGGGAACTATGGCTACACCTTC. This chain links TRBV20-1 with TRBJ1-2; 11 bases are a match to TRBD1. Trimming cost V 3 bases and J 2 bases; bases outside gene matches: 8. Germline loops: CDR1 DFQATT, CDR2 SNEGSKA (reference sequence). This CDR3 comprises 16 residues.

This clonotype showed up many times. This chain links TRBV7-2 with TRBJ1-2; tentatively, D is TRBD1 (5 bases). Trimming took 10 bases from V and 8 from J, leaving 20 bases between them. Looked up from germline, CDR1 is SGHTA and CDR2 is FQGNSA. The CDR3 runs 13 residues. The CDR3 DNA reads TGTGCCACAACGATAGGGGCACTCTCCGGCTACACCTTC. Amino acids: CATTIGALSGYTF. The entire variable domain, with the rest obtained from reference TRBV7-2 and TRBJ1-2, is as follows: GAGVSQSPSNKVTEKGKDVELRCDPISGHTALYWYRQSLGQGLEFLIYFQGNSAPDKSGLPSDRFSAERTGGSVSTLTIQRTQQEDSAVYLCATTIGALSGYTFGSGTRLTVV.

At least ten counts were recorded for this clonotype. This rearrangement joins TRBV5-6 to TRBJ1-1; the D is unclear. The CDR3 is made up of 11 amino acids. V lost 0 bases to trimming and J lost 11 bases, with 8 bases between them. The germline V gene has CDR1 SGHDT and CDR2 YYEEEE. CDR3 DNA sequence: TGTGCCAGCAGCTTGGGACCGGCCGCTTTCTTT. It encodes CASSLGPAAFF.

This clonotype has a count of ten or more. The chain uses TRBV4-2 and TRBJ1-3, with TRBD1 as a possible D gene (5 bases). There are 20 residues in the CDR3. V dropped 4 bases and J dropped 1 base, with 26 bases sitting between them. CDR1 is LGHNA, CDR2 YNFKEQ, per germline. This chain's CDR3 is CASSLPRGSLEKSSGNTIYF. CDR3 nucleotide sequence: TGTGCCAGCAGCCTCCCCCGGGGCTCTCTCGAAAAGAGTTCTGGAAACACCATATATTTT.

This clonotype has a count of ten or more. As DNA, the CDR3 is TGTGCCAGCAGGCCCACAGGGGGCGTAGTCCACGAGCAGTACTTC. Translating gives CASRPTGGVVHEQYF. The chain joins TRBV6-1 to TRBJ2-7; 9 bases map to TRBD1. This CDR3 is 15 amino acids long. V shed 6 bases and J 5 bases; nucleotides not matched to a gene: 11. Germline V gene sequence: CDR1 MNHNS, CDR2 SASEGT.

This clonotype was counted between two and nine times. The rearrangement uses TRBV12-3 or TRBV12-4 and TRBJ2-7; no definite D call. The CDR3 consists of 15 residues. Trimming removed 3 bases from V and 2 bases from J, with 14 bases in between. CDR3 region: CASSFFAEHAYEQYF. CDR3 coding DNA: TGTGCCAGCAGTTTCTTCGCCGAACATGCCTACGAGCAGTACTTC.

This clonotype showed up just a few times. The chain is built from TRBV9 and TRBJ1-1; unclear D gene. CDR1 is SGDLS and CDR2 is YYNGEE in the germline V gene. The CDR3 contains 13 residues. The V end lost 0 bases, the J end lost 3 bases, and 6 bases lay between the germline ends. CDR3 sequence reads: CASSVEADTEAFF. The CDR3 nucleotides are TGTGCCAGCAGCGTAGAAGCGGACACTGAAGCTTTCTTT.

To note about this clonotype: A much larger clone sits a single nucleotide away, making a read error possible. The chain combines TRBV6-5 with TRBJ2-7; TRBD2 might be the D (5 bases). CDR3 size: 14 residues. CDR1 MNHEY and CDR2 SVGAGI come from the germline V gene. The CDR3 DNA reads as TGTGTCAGCAGTTACGTGGGAGTCTCGGGCGAGCAGTACTTC. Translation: CVSSYVGVSGEQYF.

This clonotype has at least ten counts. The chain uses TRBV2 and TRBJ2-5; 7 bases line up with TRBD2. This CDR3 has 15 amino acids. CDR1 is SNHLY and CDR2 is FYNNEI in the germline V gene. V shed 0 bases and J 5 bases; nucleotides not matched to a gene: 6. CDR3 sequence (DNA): TGTGCCAGCAGTGAAGCATTGGGGAGGGCGGAGACCCAGTACTTC. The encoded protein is CASSEALGRAETQYF.

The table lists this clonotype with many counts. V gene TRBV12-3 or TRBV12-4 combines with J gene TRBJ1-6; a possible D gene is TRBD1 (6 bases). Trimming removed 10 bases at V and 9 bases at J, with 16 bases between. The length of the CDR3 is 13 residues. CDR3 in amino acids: CATRGRLASPLHF. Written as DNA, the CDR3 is TGTGCCACCAGGGGACGGCTGGCTTCACCCCTCCACTTT.

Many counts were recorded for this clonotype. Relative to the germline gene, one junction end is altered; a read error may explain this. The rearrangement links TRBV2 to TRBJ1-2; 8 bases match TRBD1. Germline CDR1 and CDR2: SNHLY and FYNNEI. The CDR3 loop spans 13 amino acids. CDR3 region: CAVLVDRDGRFNF. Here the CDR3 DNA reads TGTGCCGTCCTCGTGGACAGGGATGGCCGATTTAACTTC.

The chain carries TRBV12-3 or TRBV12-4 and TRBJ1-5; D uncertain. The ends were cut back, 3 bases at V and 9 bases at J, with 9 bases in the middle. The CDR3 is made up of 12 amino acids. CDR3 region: CASSFRRGPQHF. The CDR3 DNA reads TGTGCCAGCAGTTTCCGTCGAGGGCCCCAGCATTTT.

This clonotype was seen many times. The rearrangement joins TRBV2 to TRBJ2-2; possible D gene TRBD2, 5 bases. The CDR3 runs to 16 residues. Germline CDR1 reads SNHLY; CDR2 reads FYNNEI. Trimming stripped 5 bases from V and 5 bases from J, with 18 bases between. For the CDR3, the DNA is TGTGCCAGCAGTACCGAAGGAGGCCCGTTAACCGGGGAGCTGTTTTTT. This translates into CASSTEGGPLTGELFF.

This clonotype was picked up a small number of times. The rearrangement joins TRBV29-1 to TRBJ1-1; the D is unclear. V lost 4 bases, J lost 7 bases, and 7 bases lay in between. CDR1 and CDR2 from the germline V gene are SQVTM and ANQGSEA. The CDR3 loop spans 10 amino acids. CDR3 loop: CSVGKSEAFF. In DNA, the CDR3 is TGCAGCGTTGGAAAAAGTGAAGCTTTCTTT. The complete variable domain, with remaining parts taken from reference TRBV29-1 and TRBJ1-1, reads SAVISQKPSRDICQRGTSLTIQCQVDSQVTMMFWYRQQPGQSLTLIATANQGSEATYESGFVIDKFPISRPNLTFSTLTVSNMSPEDSSIYLCSVGKSEAFFGQGTRLTVV.

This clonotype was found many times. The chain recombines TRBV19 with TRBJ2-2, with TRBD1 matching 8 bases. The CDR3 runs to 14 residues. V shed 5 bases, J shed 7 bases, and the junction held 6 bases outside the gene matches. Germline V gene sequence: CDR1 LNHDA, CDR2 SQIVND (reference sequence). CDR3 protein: CASSFRGRGGELFF. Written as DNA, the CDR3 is TGTGCCAGTAGTTTCAGGGGGCGAGGCGGGGAGCTGTTTTTT.

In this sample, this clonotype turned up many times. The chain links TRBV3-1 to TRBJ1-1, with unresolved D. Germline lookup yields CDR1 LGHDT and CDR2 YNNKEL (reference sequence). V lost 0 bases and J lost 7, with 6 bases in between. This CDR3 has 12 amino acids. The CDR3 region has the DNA TGTGCCAGCAGCCAAGATCGGCGTGAAGCTTTCTTT. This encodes CASSQDRREAFF.

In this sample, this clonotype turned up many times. The CDR3 DNA follows: TGTGCCAGCAGTCTCCGGACGGGGGGGAACACCGGGGAGCTGTTTTTT. Its protein product is CASSLRTGGNTGELFF. V is TRBV12-3 or TRBV12-4 and J is TRBJ2-2; TRBD2 agrees at 7 bases. Trimming cost V 5 bases and J 1 base; bases outside gene matches: 7. The CDR3 loop spans 16 amino acids.

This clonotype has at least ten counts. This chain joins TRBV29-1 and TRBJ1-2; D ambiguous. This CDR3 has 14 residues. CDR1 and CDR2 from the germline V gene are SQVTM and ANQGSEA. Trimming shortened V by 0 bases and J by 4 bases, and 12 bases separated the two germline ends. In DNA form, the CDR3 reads TGCAGCGTTGAAGATCCGGCACCATTCTATGGCTACACCTTC. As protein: CSVEDPAPFYGYTF.